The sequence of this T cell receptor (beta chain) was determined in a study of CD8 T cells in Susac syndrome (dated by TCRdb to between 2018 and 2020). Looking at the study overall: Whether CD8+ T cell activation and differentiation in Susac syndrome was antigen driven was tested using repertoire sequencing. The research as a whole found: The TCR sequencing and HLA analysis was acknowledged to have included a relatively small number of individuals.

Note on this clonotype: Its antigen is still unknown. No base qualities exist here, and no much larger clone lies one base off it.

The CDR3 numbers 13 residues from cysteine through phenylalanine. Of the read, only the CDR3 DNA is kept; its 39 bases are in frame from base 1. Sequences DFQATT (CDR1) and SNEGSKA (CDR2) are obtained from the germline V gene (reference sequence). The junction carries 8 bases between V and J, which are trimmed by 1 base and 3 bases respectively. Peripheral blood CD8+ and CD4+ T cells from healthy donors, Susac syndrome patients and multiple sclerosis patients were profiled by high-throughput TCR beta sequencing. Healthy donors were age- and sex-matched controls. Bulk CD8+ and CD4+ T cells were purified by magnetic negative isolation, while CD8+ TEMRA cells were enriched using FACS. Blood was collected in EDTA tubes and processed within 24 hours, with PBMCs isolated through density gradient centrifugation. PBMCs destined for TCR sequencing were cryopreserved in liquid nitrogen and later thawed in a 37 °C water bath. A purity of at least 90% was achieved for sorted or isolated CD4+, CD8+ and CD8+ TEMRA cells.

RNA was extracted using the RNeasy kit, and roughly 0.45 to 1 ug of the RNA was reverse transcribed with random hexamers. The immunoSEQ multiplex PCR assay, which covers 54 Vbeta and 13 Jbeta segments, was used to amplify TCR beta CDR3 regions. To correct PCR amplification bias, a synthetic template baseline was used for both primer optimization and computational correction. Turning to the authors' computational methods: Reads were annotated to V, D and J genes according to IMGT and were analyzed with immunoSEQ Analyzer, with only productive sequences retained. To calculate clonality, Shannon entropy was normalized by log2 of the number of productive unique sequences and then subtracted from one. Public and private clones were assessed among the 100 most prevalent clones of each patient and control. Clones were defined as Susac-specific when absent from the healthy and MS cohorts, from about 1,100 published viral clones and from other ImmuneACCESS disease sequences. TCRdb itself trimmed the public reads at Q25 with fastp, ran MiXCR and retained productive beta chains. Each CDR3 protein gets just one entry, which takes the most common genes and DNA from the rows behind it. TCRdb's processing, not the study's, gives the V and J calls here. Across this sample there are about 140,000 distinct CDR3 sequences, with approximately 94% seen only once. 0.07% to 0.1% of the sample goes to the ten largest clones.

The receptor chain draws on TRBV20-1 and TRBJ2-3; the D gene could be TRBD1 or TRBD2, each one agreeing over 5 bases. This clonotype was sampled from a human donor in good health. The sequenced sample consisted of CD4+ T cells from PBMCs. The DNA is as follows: TGCAGTGCTAGAGCTGGGGGAACAGATACGCAGTATTTT. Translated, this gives CSARAGGTDTQYF.